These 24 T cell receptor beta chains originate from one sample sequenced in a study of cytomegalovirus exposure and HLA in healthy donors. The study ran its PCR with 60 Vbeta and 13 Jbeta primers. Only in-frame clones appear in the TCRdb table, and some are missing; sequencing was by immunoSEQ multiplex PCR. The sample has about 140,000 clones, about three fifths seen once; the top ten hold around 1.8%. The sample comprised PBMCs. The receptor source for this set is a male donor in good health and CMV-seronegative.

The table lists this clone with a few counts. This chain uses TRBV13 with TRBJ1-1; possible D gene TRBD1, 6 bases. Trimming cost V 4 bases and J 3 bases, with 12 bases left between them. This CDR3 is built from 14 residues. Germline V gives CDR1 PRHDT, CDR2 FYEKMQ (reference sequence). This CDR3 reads CASSSPGVYTEAFF. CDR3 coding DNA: TGTGCCAGCAGCTCGCCAGGGGTGTACACTGAAGCTTTCTTT.

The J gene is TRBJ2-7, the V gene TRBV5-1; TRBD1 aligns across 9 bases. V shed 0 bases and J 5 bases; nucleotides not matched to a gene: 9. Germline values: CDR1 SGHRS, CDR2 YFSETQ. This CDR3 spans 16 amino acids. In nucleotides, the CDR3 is TGCGCCAGCAGCTTGGGACAGGGGGTAGACGGCCACGAGCAGTACTTC. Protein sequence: CASSLGQGVDGHEQYF.

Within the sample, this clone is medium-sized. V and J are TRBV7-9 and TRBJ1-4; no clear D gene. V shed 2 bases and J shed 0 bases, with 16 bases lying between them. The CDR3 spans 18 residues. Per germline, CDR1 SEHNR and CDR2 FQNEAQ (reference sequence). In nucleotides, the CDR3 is TGTGCCAGCAGCTTAAACCCGTTGGCAGATGCAACTAATGAAAAACTGTTTTTT. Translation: CASSLNPLADATNEKLFF.

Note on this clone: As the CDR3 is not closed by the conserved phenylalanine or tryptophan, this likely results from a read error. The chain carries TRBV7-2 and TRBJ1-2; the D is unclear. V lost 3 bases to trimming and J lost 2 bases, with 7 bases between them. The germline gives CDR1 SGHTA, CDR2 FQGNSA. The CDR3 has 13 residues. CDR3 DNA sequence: TGTGCCAGCAGCTTTGGAGGGAACTATGGCTACACCCTC. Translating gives CASSFGGNYGYTL.

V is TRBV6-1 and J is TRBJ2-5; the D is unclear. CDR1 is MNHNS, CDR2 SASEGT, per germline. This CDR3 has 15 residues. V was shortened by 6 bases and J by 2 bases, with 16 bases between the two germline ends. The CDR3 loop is CASRLPGPGQETQYF. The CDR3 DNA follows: TGTGCCAGCAGGTTGCCGGGTCCTGGGCAAGAGACCCAGTACTTC.

This CDR3 is CASTRSAGQSYEQYF. The CDR3 region has the DNA TGTGCCAGCACTCGCTCCGCCGGACAGTCCTACGAGCAGTACTTC. V usage is TRBV7-2 and J usage is TRBJ2-7, with a possible D match to TRBD1 (6 bases). Germline V gene sequence: CDR1 SGHTA, CDR2 FQGNSA. V lost 7 bases to trimming and J lost 1 base, with 17 bases between them. CDR3 length equals 15 residues. The full variable domain, rest sourced from reference TRBV7-2 and TRBJ2-7, is GAGVSQSPSNKVTEKGKDVELRCDPISGHTALYWYRQSLGQGLEFLIYFQGNSAPDKSGLPSDRFSAERTGGSVSTLTIQRTQQEDSAVYLCASTRSAGQSYEQYFGPGTRLTVT.

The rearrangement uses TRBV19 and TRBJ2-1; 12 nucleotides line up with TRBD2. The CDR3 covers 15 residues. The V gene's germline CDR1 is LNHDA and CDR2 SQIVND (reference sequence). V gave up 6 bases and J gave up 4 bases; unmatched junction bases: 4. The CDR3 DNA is TGTGCCAGTAGCAAACTAGCGGGGGGATACAATGAGCAGTTCTTC. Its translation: CASSKLAGGYNEQFF.

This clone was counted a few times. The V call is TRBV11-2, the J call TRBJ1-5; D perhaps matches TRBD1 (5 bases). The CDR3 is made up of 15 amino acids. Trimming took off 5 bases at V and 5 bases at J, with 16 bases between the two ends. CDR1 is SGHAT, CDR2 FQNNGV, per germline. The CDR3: CASSLGTGGDQPQHF. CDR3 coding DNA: TGTGCCAGCAGCCTCGGCACAGGTGGAGATCAGCCCCAGCATTTT.

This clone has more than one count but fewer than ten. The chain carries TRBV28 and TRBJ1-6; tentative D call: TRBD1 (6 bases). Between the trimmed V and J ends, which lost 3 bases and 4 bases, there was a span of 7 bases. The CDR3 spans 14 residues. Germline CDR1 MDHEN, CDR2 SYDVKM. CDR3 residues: CASSFTGYNSPLHF. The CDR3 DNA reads TGTGCCAGCAGTTTTACAGGGTATAATTCACCCCTCCACTTT. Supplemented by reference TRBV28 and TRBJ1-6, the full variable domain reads DVKVTQSSRYLVKRTGEKVFLECVQDMDHENMFWYRQDPGLGLRLIYFSYDVKMKEKGDIPEGYSVSREKKERFSLILESASTNQTSMYLCASSFTGYNSPLHFGNGTRLTVT.

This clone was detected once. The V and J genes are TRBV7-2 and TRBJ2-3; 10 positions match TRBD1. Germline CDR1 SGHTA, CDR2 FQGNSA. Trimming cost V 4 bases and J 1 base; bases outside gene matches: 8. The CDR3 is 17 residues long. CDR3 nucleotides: TGTGCCAGCAGCTCCTTGGGACAGGGGATGGGCACAGATACGCAGTATTTT. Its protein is CASSSLGQGMGTDTQYF.

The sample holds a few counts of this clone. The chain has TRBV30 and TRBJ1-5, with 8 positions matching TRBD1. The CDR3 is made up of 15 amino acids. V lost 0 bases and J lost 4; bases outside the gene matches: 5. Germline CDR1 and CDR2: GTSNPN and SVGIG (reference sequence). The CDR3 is CAWSVHTGGNQPQHF. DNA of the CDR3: TGTGCCTGGAGTGTACATACAGGGGGAAATCAGCCCCAGCATTTT.

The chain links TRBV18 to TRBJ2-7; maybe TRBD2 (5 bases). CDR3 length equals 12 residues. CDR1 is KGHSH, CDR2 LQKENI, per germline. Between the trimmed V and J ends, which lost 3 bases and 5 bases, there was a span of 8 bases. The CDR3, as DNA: TGTGCCAGCTCACCTTCGGGGAACGAGCAGTACTTC. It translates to CASSPSGNEQYF.

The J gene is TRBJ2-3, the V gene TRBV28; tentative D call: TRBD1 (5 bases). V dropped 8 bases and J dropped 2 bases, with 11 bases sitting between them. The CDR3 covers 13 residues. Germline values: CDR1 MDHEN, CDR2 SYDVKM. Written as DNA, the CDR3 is TGTGCCAGCGGAGACAGATACACAGATACGCAGTATTTT. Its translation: CASGDRYTDTQYF.

The CDR3 sequence: CASSFEDRVWQPQHF. For the CDR3, the DNA is TGTGCCAGCAGTTTTGAGGACAGGGTGTGGCAGCCCCAGCATTTT. The chain joins TRBV28 to TRBJ1-5, with 8 bases identical to TRBD1. CDR1 is MDHEN and CDR2 is SYDVKM in the germline V gene. Trimming removed 3 bases from V and 7 bases from J; junction bases left unmatched: 8. The CDR3 is 15 amino acids.

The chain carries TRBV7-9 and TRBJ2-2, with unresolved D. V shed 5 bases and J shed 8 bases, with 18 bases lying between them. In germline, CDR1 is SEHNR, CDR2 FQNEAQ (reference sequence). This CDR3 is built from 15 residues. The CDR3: CASSPTGQWAGELFF. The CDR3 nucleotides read TGTGCCAGCAGCCCAACCGGTCAATGGGCGGGGGAGCTGTTTTTT.

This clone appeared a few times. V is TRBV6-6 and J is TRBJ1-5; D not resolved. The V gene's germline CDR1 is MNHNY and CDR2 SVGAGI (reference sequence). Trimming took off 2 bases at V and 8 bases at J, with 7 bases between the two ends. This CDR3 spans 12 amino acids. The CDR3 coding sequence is TGTGCCAGCAGTTACCCGGGAGAGCCCCAGCATTTT. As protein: CASSYPGEPQHF.

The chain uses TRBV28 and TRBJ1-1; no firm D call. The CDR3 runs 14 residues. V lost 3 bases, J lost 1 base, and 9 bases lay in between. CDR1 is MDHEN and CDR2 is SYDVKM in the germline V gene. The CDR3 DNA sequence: TGTGCCAGCAGTTTCAGTCGGAGGAACACTGAAGCTTTCTTT. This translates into CASSFSRRNTEAFF.

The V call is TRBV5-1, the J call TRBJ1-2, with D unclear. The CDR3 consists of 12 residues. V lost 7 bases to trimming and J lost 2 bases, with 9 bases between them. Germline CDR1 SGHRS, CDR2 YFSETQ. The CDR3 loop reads CASGSENYGYTF. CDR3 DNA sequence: TGCGCCAGCGGCTCAGAAAACTATGGCTACACCTTC.

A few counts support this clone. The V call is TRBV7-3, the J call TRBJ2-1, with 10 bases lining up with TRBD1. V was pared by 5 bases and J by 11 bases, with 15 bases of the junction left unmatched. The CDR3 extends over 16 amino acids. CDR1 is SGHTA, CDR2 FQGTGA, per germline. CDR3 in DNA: TGTGCCAGCAGCCCTTGGTCGGGGACAGGGGATCGGCAGCAGTTCTTC. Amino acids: CASSPWSGTGDRQQFF.

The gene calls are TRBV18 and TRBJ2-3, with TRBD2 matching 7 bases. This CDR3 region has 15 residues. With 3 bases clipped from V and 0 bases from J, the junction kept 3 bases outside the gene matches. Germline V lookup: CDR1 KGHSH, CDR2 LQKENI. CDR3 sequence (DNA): TGTGCCAGCTCACCTTTGCGGGGGAGCACAGATACGCAGTATTTT. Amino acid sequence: CASSPLRGSTDTQYF.

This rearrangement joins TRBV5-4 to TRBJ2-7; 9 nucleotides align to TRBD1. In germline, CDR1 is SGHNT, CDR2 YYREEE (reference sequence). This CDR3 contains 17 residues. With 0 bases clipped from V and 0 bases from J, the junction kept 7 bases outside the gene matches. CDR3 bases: TGTGCCAGCAGCTTGGAGGGGACAGGGCGGTTCTCCTACGAGCAGTACTTC. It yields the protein CASSLEGTGRFSYEQYF.

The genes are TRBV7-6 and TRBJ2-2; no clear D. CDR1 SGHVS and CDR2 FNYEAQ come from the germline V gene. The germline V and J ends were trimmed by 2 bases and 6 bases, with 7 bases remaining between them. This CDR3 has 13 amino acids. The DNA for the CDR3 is TGTGCCAGCAGCTTACCAGGTCCCGGGGAGCTGTTTTTT. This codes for CASSLPGPGELFF. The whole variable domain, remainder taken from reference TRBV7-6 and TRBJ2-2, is GAGVSQSPRYKVTKRGQDVALRCDPISGHVSLYWYRQALGQGPEFLTYFNYEAQQDKSGLPNDRFSAERPEGSISTLTIQRTEQRDSAMYRCASSLPGPGELFFGEGSRLTVL.

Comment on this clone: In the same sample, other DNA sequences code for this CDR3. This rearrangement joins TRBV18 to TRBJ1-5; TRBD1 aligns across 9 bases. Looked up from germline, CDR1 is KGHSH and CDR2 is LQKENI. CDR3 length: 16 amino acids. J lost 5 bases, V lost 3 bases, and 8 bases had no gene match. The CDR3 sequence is CASSPTGGRGYQPQHF. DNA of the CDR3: TGTGCCAGCTCACCCACAGGGGGCCGGGGGTATCAGCCCCAGCATTTT.

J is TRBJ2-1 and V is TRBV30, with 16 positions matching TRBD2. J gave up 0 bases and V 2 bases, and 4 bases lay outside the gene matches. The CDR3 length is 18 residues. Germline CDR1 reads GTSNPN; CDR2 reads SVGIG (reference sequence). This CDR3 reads CAWSRGTSGGASYNEQFF. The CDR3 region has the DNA TGTGCCTGGAGTAGGGGGACTAGCGGGGGGGCCTCCTACAATGAGCAGTTCTTC. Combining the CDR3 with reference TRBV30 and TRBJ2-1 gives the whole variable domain SQTIHQWPATLVQPVGSPLSLECTVEGTSNPNLYWYRQAAGRGLQLLFYSVGIGQISSEVPQNLSASRPQDRQFILSSKKLLLSDSGFYLCAWSRGTSGGASYNEQFFGPGTRLTVL.